Below, 20 T cell receptor beta chains from the same sample are listed, as sequenced in a study of cytomegalovirus exposure and HLA in healthy donors. Assay used: immunoSEQ multiplex PCR; TCRdb lists only in-frame clones, some missing. The data contain 75,000 to 95,000 clones, 96% of them seen just once; the ten biggest clones take up about 0.8%. Sequencing was done on a sample of PBMCs. These receptors came from a man younger than 35 in good health and CMV-seronegative.

This chain connects TRBV27 to TRBJ2-1, with TRBD2 as a possible D gene (6 bases). Germline CDR1 reads MNHEY; CDR2 reads SMNVEV (reference sequence). Trimming took 7 bases from V and 8 from J, leaving 18 bases between them. This CDR3 comprises 14 residues. The CDR3 DNA is TGTGCCAGCAAGTTTGGGGGAAGCGGGCATGAGCAGTTCTTC. Translating gives CASKFGGSGHEQFF.

The chain recombines TRBV7-9 with TRBJ2-3; no clear D. Germline V lookup: CDR1 SEHNR, CDR2 FQNEAQ (reference sequence). CDR3 size: 16 residues. V lost 1 base, J lost 0 bases, and 11 bases lay in between. The CDR3 nucleotides read TGTGCCAGCAGCTTAGGGGCAAGATTTAGCACAGATACGCAGTATTTT. This sequence encodes CASSLGARFSTDTQYF.

The chain employs TRBV6-6 and TRBJ2-7, with D perhaps TRBD1 (6 bases). V was trimmed by 0 bases and J by 5 bases, leaving 11 bases between them. Germline loops: CDR1 MNHNY, CDR2 SVGAGI (reference sequence). This CDR3 has 14 amino acids. CDR3 nucleotides: TGTGCCAGCAGTTACTCGGTACAGGGCCACGAGCAGTACGTC. It translates to CASSYSVQGHEQYV.

The chain links TRBV11-3 to TRBJ2-7; TRBD1 agrees at 7 bases. This CDR3 spans 13 amino acids. From germline, CDR1 is SGHNT and CDR2 YENEEA. V shed 2 bases and J 5 bases; nucleotides not matched to a gene: 3. The CDR3 nucleotides read TGTGCCAGCAGCTTAAGACAGGGCAACGAGCAGTACTTC. It codes for CASSLRQGNEQYF.

The J gene is TRBJ1-1, the V gene TRBV7-9, with no clear D. This CDR3 is 15 amino acids long. Germline CDR1 SEHNR, CDR2 FQNEAQ (reference sequence). V lost 4 bases, J lost 0 bases, and 12 bases lay in between. The CDR3 loop is CASSSGTFLNTEAFF. CDR3 DNA: TGTGCCAGCAGCTCGGGAACCTTCTTGAACACTGAAGCTTTCTTT.

The CDR3 region has the DNA TGTGCCAGCAGTCTACCGACTAGCCCGACGAGCACAGATACGCAGTATTTT. Translating gives CASSLPTSPTSTDTQYF. The chain combines TRBV28 with TRBJ2-3; 7 bases are shared with TRBD2. CDR3 length equals 17 residues. With V trimmed by 5 bases and J by 0 bases, 11 bases remained unmatched. The germline V gene encodes CDR1 MDHEN and CDR2 SYDVKM.

The chain recombines TRBV4-1 with TRBJ1-2, with D possibly being TRBD1 (5 bases). This CDR3 region has 15 residues. Germline V gene lookup returns CDR1 MGHRA and CDR2 YSYEKL. V shed 3 bases and J shed 2 bases, with 13 bases lying between them. The CDR3 region is CASSHPGTQNYGYTF. In nucleotides, the CDR3 is TGCGCCAGCAGCCACCCCGGGACTCAGAACTATGGCTACACCTTC.

This chain links TRBV6-5 with TRBJ2-7, with 10 bases that match TRBD2. Per germline, CDR1 MNHEY and CDR2 SVGAGI. V shed 0 bases, J shed 6 bases, and the junction held 5 bases outside the gene matches. The CDR3 has 15 amino acids. This chain's CDR3 is CASSYSRLAGAEQYF. CDR3 DNA sequence: TGTGCCAGCAGTTACTCTAGGCTAGCGGGAGCCGAGCAGTACTTC.

The chain employs TRBV5-4 and TRBJ2-6, with TRBD1 matching over 9 bases. CDR1 and CDR2 from the germline V gene are SGHNT and YYREEE (reference sequence). CDR3 length: 19 amino acids. With V trimmed by 4 bases and J by 1 base, 12 bases remained unmatched. The CDR3, as DNA: TGTGCCAGCAGCCCCCCGGCGGGACAGGGAGGGTCTGGGGCCAACGTCCTGACTTTC. It codes for CASSPPAGQGGSGANVLTF.

J is TRBJ2-1 and V is TRBV18; TRBD2 matches 10 bases. CDR3 length equals 15 residues. Germline V gives CDR1 KGHSH, CDR2 LQKENI. V shed 3 bases and J 8 bases; nucleotides not matched to a gene: 7. CDR3 amino acids: CASSPGTSVNDEQFF. The CDR3 DNA reads as TGTGCCAGCTCACCCGGGACTAGCGTTAACGATGAGCAGTTCTTC.

This clone was observed a single time. The chain is built from TRBV5-4 and TRBJ2-1; 7 nucleotides match TRBD2. CDR1 is SGHNT and CDR2 is YYREEE in the germline V gene (reference sequence). The trim removed 6 bases at V and 6 bases at J, leaving 12 bases unmatched. The length of the CDR3 is 15 residues. In nucleotides, the CDR3 is TGTGCCAGCACCTCGGGGGAGGGTGGGCGCAATGAGCAGTTCTTC. Its protein product is CASTSGEGGRNEQFF.

The chain has TRBV5-4 and TRBJ2-2; possible D gene TRBD1, 6 bases. Trimming left V 4 bases short and J 5 bases short, with 12 bases between. CDR3 length: 14 residues. The germline gives CDR1 SGHNT, CDR2 YYREEE (reference sequence). CDR3 nucleotides: TGTGCCAGCAGCACCGGACAGTTAACCGGGGAGCTGTTTTTT. Its translation: CASSTGQLTGELFF.

J is TRBJ1-1 and V is TRBV30; 8 bases agree with TRBD1. J gave up 3 bases and V 3 bases, and 12 bases lay outside the gene matches. The CDR3 runs 16 residues. The germline gives CDR1 GTSNPN, CDR2 SVGIG (reference sequence). The CDR3: CAWREGQGTWDTEAFF. The CDR3 coding sequence is TGTGCCTGGAGGGAAGGACAGGGAACCTGGGACACTGAAGCTTTCTTT.

This chain joins TRBV5-6 and TRBJ2-7; 8 bases fit TRBD1. The J segment lost 2 bases and the V segment lost 4 bases, leaving 8 bases of the junction unmatched. CDR1 SGHDT and CDR2 YYEEEE come from the germline V gene. The CDR3 covers 15 residues. CDR3 in DNA: TGTGCCAGCAGCCCAGGACAGGGAACCACCTACGAGCAGTACTTC. Translation: CASSPGQGTTYEQYF.

CDR3 sequence: CAWSVPRTGEETQYF. For the CDR3, the DNA is TGTGCCTGGAGTGTACCCCGTACAGGGGAAGAGACCCAGTACTTC. The J gene is TRBJ2-5, the V gene TRBV30; 7 nucleotides match TRBD1. V lost 0 bases and J lost 3; bases outside the gene matches: 7. The V gene's germline CDR1 is GTSNPN and CDR2 SVGIG (reference sequence). The CDR3 length is 15 residues.

The chain links TRBV23-1 to TRBJ2-7, with 8 bases aligning to TRBD2. TRBV23-1 is marked as an open reading frame, function uncertain. V gave up 3 bases and J gave up 2 bases; unmatched junction bases: 9. This CDR3 spans 16 amino acids. CDR3 in amino acids: CASSHVGVAGTYEQYV. CDR3 in DNA: TGCGCCAGCAGTCACGTGGGGGTAGCGGGGACCTACGAGCAGTACGTC.

The rearrangement uses TRBV27 and TRBJ2-7; a possible D gene is TRBD2 (6 bases). Between the trimmed V and J ends, which lost 4 bases and 9 bases, there was a span of 13 bases. CDR3 length equals 12 residues. Looked up from germline, CDR1 is MNHEY and CDR2 is SMNVEV (reference sequence). CDR3 amino acids: CASSSGDGGQYV. The CDR3 DNA reads as TGTGCCAGCAGTTCGGGGGATGGTGGGCAGTACGTC.

This chain connects TRBV27 to TRBJ1-1; a weak D match, TRBD1 (5 bases). The length of the CDR3 is 15 residues. V lost 7 bases and J 4 bases, leaving 19 bases between the germline ends. CDR1 MNHEY and CDR2 SMNVEV come from the germline V gene (reference sequence). The CDR3 here is CASKAGREGGTEAFF. In DNA form, the CDR3 reads TGTGCCAGCAAGGCGGGCAGGGAGGGCGGCACTGAAGCTTTCTTT.

The chain links TRBV29-1 to TRBJ2-2, with TRBD1 identical over 11 bases. Germline lookup yields CDR1 SQVTM and CDR2 ANQGSEA. V was pared by 6 bases and J by 4 bases, with 16 bases of the junction left unmatched. This CDR3 comprises 18 residues. The CDR3 DNA reads as TGCAGCGTCCCAAGAAATGGACAGGGGGCGATTTGCACCGGGGAGCTGTTTTTT. Amino acids: CSVPRNGQGAICTGELFF.

The V and J genes are TRBV19 and TRBJ2-1, with 8 nucleotides matching TRBD2. The V gene's germline CDR1 is LNHDA and CDR2 SQIVND (reference sequence). With V trimmed by 7 bases and J by 12 bases, 17 bases remained unmatched. There are 15 residues in the CDR3. The DNA for the CDR3 is TGTGCCAGTATCGAGAGGGGCCCGGGACGGGGGGGGCAGTTCTTC. This sequence encodes CASIERGPGRGGQFF.